This T cell receptor beta chain appears in the sequencing data of a study of Tregs in tolerant kidney transplant recipients. Study-wide points: Activated donor B cell expansion appeared to reveal the most relevant donor-specific TCRbeta repertoire. Few patients were studied, so findings need validation in larger groups.

CDR1 and CDR2 from the germline V gene are SGHRS and YFSETQ. V lost 5 bases to trimming and J lost 6 bases, with 12 bases between them. The CDR3 is 13 residues long. In regard to this clone: Antigen unknown. Coverage ceases 3 residues before the CDR3 finishes, and the germline J gene fills in the end.

Thawed PBMCs were FACS-sorted into unstimulated CD4+CD25+CD127- regulatory T cells, CD4+CD25- non-regulatory cells, CD4 and CD8 cells. Only in-frame clones appear in the TCRdb table, and some are missing; sequencing was by immunoSEQ multiplex PCR. The ten top clones account for around 0.91%, within a sample of 45,000 to 55,000 clones. Specimen: CD4+ T cells from blood, collected before the transplant. The TCR originated in a human donor who received a combined kidney and bone marrow transplant. The chain has TRBV5-1 and TRBJ1-5; D uncertain. The CDR3 bases that were read are TGCGCCAGCAGTAGCGGGCCAGGTCAGCCC. This codes for CASSSGPGQP. The CDR3 in full is CASSSGPGQPQHF.